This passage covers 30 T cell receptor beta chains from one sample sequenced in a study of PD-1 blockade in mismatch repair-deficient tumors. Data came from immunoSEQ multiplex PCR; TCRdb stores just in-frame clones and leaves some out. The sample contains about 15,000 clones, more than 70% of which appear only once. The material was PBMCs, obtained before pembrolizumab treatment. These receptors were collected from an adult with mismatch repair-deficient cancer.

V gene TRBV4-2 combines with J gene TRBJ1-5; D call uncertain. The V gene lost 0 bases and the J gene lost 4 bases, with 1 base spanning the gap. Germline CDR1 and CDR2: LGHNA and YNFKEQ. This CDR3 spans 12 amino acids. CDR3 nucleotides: TGTGCCAGCAGCCAAGATAATCAGCCCCAGCATTTT. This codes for CASSQDNQPQHF.

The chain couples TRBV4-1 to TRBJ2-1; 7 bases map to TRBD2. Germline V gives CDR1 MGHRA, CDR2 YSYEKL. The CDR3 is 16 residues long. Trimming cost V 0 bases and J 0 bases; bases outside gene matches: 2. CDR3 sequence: CASSQDPGGSYNEQFF. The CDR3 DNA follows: TGCGCCAGCAGCCAAGACCCGGGAGGCTCCTACAATGAGCAGTTCTTC.

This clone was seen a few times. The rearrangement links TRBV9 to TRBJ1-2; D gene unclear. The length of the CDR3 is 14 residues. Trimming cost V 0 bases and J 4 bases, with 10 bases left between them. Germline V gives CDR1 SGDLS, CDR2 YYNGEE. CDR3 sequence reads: CASSVDSLSYGYTF. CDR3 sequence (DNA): TGTGCCAGCAGCGTAGACAGCCTCAGCTATGGCTACACCTTC.

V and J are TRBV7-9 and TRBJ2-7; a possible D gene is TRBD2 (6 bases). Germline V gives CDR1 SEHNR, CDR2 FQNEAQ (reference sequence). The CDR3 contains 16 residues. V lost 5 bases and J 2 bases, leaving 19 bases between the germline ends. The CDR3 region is CASSPHGWGLTYEQYF. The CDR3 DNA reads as TGTGCCAGCAGCCCCCATGGATGGGGACTGACCTACGAGCAGTACTTC. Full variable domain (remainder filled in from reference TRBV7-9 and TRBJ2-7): DTGVSQNPRHKITKRGQNVTFRCDPISEHNRLYWYRQTLGQGPEFLTYFQNEAQLEKSRLLSDRFSAERPKGSFSTLEIQRTEQGDSAMYLCASSPHGWGLTYEQYFGPGTRLTVT.

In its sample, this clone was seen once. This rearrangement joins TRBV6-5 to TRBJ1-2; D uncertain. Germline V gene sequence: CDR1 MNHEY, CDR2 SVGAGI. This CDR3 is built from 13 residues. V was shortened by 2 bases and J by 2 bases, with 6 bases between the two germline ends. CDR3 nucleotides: TGTGCCAGCAGTTACGATCAAAACTATGGCTACACCTTC. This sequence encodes CASSYDQNYGYTF.

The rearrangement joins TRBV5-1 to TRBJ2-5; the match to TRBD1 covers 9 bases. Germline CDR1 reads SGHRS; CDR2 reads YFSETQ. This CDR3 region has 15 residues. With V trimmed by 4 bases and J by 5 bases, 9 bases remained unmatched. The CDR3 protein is CASSKKDRGFETQYF. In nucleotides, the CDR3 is TGCGCCAGCAGCAAAAAGGACAGGGGATTCGAGACCCAGTACTTC.

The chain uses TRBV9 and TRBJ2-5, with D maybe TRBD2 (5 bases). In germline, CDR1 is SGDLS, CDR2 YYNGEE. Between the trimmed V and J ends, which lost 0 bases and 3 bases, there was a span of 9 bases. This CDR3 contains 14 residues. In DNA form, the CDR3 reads TGTGCCAGCAGCGTAGACGCGGAGGAAGAGACCCAGTACTTC. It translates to CASSVDAEEETQYF.

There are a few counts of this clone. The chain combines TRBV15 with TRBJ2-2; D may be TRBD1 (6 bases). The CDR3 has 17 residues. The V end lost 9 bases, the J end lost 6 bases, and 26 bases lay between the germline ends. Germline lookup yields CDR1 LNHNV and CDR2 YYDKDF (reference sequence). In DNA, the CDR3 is TGTGCCACTAGTCCGGGAATTTGGATTAACAGGGCCGGGGAGCTGTTTTTT. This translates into CATSPGIWINRAGELFF.

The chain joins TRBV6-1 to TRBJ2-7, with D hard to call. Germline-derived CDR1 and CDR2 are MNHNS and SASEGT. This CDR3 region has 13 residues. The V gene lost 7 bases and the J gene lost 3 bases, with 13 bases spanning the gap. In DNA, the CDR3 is TGTGCCAGCAAGGACCAAATCTACTACGAGCAGTACTTC. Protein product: CASKDQIYYEQYF.

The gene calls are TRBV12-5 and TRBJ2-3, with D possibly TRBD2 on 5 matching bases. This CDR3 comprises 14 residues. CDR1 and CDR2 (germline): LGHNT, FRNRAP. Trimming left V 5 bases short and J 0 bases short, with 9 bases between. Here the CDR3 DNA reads TGTGCTAGTGGTCACGGACTGAGCACAGATACGCAGTATTTT. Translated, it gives CASGHGLSTDTQYF.

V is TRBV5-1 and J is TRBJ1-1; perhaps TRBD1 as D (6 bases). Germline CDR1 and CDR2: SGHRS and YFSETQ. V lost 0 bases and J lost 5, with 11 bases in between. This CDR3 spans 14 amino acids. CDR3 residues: CASSLAGGGTEAFF. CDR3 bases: TGCGCCAGCAGCTTGGCCGGAGGGGGGACTGAAGCTTTCTTT.

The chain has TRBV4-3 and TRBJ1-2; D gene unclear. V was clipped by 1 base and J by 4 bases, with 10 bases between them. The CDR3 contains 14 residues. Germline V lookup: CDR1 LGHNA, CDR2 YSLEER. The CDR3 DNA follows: TGCGCCAGCAGCCAAGGAACAGCTCTCTATGGCTACACCTTC. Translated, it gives CASSQGTALYGYTF.

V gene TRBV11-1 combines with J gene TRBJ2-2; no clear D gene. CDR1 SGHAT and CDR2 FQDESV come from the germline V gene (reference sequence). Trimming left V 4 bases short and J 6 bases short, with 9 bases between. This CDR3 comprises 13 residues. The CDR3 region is CASSSDLAGELFF. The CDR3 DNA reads TGTGCCAGCAGCTCGGACCTGGCCGGGGAGCTGTTTTTT.

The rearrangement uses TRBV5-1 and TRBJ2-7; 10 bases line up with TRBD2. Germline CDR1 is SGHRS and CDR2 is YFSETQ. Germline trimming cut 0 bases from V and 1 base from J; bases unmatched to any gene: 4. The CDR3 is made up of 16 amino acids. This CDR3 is CASSLARTSGSYEQYF. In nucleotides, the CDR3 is TGCGCCAGCAGCTTGGCTCGGACTAGCGGTTCCTACGAGCAGTACTTC.

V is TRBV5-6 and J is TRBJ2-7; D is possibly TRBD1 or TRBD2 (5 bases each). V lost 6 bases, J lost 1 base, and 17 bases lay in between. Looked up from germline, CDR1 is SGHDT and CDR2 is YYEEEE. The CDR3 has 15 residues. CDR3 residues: CASTPWGSTSYEQYF. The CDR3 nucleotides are TGTGCCAGCACTCCTTGGGGGTCTACTTCCTACGAGCAGTACTTC.

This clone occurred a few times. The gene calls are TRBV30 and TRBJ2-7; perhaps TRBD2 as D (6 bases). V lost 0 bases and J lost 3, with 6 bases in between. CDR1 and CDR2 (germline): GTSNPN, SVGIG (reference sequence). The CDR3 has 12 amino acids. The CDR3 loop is CAWSVGGYEQYF. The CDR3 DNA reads TGTGCCTGGAGTGTGGGGGGCTACGAGCAGTACTTC.

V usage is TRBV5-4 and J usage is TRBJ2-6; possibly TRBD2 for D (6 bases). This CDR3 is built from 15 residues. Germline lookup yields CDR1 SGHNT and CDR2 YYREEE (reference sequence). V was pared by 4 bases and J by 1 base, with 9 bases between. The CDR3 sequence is CASSPRGSGANVLTF. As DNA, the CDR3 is TGTGCCAGCAGCCCCCGGGGGTCTGGGGCCAACGTCCTGACTTTC. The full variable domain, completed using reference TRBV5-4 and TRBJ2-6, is ETGVTQSPTHLIKTRGQQVTLRCSSQSGHNTVSWYQQALGQGPQFIFQYYREEENGRGNFPPRFSGLQFPNYSSELNVNALELDDSALYLCASSPRGSGANVLTFGAGSRLTVL.

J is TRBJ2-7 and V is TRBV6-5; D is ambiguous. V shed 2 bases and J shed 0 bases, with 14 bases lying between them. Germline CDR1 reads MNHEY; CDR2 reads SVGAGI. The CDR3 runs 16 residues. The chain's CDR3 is CASSYTSPRNSYEQYF. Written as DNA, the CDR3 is TGTGCCAGCAGTTACACTTCGCCCAGAAACTCCTACGAGCAGTACTTC.

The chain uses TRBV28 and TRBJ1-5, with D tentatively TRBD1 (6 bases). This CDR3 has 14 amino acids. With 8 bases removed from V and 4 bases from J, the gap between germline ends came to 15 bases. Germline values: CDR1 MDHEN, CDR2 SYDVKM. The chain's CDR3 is CASADRGLNQPQHF. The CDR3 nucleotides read TGTGCCAGCGCGGACAGAGGCCTTAATCAGCCCCAGCATTTT.

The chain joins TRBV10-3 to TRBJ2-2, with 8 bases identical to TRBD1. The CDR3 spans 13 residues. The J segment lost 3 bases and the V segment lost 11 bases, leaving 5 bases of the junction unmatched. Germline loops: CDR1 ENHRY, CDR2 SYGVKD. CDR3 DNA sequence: TGTGCCGCAGGGGGCCCGGACACCGGGGAGCTGTTTTTT. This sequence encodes CAAGGPDTGELFF.

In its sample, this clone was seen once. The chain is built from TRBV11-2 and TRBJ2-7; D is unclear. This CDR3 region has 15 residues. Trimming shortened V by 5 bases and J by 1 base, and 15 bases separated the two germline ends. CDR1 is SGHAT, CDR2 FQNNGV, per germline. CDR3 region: CASSQVSSRSYEQYF. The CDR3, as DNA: TGTGCCAGCAGCCAGGTATCTAGTAGGTCCTACGAGCAGTACTTC.

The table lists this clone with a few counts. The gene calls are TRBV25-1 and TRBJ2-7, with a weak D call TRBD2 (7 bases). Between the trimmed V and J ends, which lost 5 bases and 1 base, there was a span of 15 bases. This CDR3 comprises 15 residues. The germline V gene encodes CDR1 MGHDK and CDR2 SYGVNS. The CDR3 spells CASSPRGARSYEQYF. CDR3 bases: TGTGCCAGCAGTCCCCGGGGGGCGAGATCCTACGAGCAGTACTTC.

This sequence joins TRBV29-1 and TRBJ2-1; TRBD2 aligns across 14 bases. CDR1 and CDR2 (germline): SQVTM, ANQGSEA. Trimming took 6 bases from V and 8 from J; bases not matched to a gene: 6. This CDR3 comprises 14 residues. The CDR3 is CSVEGLAGVHEQFF. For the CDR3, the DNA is TGCAGCGTAGAGGGACTAGCGGGAGTCCATGAGCAGTTCTTC.

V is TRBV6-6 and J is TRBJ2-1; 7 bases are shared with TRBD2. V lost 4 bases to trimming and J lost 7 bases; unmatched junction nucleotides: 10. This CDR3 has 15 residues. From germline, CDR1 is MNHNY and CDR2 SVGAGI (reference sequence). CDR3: CASSFRTRVWNEQFF. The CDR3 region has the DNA TGTGCCAGCAGTTTCCGGACTAGGGTCTGGAATGAGCAGTTCTTC.

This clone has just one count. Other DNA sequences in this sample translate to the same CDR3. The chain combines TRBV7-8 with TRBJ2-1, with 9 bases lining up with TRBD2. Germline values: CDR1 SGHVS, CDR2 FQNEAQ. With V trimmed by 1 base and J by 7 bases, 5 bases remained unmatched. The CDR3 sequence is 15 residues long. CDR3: CASSLELAGVNEQFF. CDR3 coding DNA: TGTGCCAGCAGCTTAGAACTAGCGGGCGTGAATGAGCAGTTCTTC.

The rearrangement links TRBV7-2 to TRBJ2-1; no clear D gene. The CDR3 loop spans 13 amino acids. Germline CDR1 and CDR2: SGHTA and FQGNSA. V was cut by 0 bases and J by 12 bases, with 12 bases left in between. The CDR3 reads CASSLALGPSQFF. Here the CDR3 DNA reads TGTGCCAGCAGCTTAGCCCTCGGCCCCTCGCAGTTCTTC.

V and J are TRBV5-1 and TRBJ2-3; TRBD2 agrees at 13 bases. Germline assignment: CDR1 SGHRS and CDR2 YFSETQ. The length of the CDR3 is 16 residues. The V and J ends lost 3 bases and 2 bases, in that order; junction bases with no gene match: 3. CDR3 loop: CASSSGLAGVTDTQYF. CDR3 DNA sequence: TGCGCCAGCAGCTCTGGACTAGCGGGAGTCACAGATACGCAGTATTTT.

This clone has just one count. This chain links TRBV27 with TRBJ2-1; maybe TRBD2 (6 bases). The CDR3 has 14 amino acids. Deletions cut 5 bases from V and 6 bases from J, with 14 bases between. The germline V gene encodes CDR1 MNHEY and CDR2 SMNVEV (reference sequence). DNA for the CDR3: TGTGCCAGCAGTCCATCGACTAGGACCAATGAGCAGTTCTTC. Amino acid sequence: CASSPSTRTNEQFF.

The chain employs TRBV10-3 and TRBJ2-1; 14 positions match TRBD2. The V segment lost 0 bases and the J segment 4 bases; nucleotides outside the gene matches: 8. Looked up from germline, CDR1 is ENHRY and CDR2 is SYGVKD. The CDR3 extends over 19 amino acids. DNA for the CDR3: TGTGCCATCAGTGAGTCGCGGACTAGCGGGAGGAGACGATACAATGAGCAGTTCTTC. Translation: CAISESRTSGRRRYNEQFF.

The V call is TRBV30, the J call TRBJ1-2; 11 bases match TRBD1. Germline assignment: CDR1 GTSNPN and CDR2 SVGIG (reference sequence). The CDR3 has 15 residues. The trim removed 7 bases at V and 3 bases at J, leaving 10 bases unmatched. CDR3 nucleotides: TGTGCCTACCCAGGGGGGGACAGGGGGGACTATGGCTACACCTTC. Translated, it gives CAYPGGDRGDYGYTF.